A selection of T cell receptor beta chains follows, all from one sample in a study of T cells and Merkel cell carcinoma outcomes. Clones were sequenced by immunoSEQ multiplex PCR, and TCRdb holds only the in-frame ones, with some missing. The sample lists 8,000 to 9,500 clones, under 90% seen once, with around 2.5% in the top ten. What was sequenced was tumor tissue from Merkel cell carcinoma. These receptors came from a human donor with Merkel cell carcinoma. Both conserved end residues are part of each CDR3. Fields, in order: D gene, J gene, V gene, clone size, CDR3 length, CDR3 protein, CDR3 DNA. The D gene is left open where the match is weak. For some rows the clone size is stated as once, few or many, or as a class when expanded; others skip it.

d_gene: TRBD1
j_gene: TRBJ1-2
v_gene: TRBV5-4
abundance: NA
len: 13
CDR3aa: CASSQDRGLGYTF
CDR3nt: TGTGCCAGCAGCCAGGACAGGGGCTTAGGCTACACCTTC

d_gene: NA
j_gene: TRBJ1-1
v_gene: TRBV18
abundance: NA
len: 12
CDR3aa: CASSTRQTEAFF
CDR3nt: TGTGCCAGCTCGACCCGACAAACTGAAGCTTTCTTT

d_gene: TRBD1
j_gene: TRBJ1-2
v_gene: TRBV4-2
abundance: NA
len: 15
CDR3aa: CASSQDGTGVYGYTF
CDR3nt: TGTGCCAGCAGCCAAGACGGAACAGGGGTCTATGGCTACACCTTC

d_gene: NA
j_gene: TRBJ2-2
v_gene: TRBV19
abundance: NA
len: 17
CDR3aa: CASSILFGERGAGELFF
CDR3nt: TGTGCCAGTAGTATACTGTTCGGCGAACGGGGTGCCGGGGAGCTGTTTTTT

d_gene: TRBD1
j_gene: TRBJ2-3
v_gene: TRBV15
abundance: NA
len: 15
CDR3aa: CATSKDRGPTDTQYF
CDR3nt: TGTGCCACCAGCAAAGACAGGGGTCCCACAGATACGCAGTATTTT

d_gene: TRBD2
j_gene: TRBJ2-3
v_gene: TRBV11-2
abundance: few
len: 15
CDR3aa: CASRTSGDQKGTQYF
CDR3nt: TGTGCCAGCAGGACTAGCGGGGACCAGAAGGGGACGCAGTATTTT

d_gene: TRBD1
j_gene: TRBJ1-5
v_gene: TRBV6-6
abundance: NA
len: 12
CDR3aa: CASVTGTQPQHF
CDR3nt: TGTGCCAGCGTGACAGGGACCCAGCCCCAGCATTTT

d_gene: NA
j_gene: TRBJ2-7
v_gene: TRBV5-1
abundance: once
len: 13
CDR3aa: CASSSSSPYEQYF
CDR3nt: TGCGCCAGCAGCTCGTCGTCGCCCTACGAGCAGTACTTC

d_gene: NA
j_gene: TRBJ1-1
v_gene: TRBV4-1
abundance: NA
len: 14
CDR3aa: CASSLVGDYTEAFF
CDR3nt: TGCGCCAGCAGCCTAGTTGGGGATTACACTGAAGCTTTCTTT

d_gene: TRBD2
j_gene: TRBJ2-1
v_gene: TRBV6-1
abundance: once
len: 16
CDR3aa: CASSASSGGPHNEQFF
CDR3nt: TGTGCCAGCAGTGCGAGTAGCGGGGGGCCCCACAATGAGCAGTTCTTC

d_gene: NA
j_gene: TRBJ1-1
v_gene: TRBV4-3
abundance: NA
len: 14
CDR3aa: CASSQDLKRTEAFF
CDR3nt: TGCGCCAGCAGCCAAGATCTGAAGAGGACTGAAGCTTTCTTT

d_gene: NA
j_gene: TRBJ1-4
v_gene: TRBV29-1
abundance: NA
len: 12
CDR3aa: CSVSDRVQKLFF
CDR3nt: TGCAGCGTCTCTGACAGAGTTCAAAAACTGTTTTTT

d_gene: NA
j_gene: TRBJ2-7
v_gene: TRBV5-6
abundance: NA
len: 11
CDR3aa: CASSSYYEQYF
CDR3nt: TGTGCCAGCAGCTCCTACTACGAGCAGTACTTC

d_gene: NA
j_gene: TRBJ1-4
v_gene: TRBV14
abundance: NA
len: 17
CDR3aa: CASSRGGGGATNEKLFF
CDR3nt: TGTGCCAGCAGCCGTGGAGGTGGAGGGGCAACTAATGAAAAACTGTTTTTT

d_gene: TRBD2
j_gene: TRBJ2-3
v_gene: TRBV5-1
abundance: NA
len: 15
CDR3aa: CASSLASGGEDTQYF
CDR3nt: TGCGCCAGCAGCTTGGCCAGCGGGGGGGAAGATACGCAGTATTTT

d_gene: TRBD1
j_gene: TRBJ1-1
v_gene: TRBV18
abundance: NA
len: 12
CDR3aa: CASSQGGEEAFF
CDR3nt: TGTGCCAGCTCACAAGGGGGCGAAGAAGCTTTCTTT

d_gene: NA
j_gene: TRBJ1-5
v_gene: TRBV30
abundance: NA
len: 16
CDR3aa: CAWSDWGSYSNQPQHF
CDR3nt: TGTGCCTGGAGTGATTGGGGGTCCTATAGCAATCAGCCCCAGCATTTT

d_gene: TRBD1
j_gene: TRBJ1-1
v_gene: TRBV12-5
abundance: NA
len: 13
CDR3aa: CASCQGGGSEAFF
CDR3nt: TGTGCTAGTTGTCAGGGGGGGGGTTCTGAAGCTTTCTTT

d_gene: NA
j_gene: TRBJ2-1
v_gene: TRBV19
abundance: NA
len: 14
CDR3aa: CASSMRGTFREQFF
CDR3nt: TGTGCCAGTAGTATGAGGGGGACGTTTAGAGAGCAGTTCTTC

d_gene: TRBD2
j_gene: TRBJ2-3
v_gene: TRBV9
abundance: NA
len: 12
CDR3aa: CASTRGGDTQYF
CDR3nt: TGTGCCAGCACCCGGGGGGGAGATACGCAGTATTTT

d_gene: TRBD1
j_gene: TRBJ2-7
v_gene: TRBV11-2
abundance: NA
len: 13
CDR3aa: CASIPGQGFEQYF
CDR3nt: TGTGCCAGCATTCCGGGACAGGGTTTCGAGCAGTACTTC

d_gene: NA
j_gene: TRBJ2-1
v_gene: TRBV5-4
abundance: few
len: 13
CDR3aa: CASSLVSSNEQFF
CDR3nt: TGTGCCAGCAGCTTGGTTTCTTCCAATGAGCAGTTCTTC

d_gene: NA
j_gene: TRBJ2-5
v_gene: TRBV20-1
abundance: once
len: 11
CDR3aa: CSASKQETQYF
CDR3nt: TGCAGTGCTAGCAAGCAAGAGACCCAGTACTTC

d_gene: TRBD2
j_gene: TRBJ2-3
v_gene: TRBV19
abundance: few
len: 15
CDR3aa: CASSREGKLTDTQYF
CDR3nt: TGTGCCAGTAGTAGGGAGGGGAAGTTGACAGATACGCAGTATTTT

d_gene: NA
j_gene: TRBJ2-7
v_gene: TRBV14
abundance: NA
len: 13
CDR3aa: CADPVGAAYEQYF
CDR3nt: TGTGCCGACCCTGTGGGAGCGGCCTACGAGCAGTACTTC

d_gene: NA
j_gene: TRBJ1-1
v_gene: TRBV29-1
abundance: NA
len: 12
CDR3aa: CSLNRKATEAFF
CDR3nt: TGCAGCCTTAACAGGAAGGCCACTGAAGCTTTCTTT

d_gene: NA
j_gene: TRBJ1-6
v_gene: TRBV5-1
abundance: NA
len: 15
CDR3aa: CASSLGPGMDSPLHF
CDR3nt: TGCGCCAGCAGCTTGGGTCCGGGTATGGATTCACCCCTCCACTTT

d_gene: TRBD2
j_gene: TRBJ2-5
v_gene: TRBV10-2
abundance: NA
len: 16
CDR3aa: CASSQTSGGPKETQYF
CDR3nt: TGCGCCAGCAGCCAAACTAGCGGGGGGCCCAAAGAGACCCAGTACTTC

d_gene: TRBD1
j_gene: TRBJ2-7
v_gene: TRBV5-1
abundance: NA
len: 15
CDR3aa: CASSPGQGGSYEQYF
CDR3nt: TGCGCCAGCAGCCCTGGACAGGGGGGCTCCTACGAGCAGTACTTC

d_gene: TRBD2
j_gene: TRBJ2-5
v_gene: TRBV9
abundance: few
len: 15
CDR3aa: CASSVGTSGGETQYF
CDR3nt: TGTGCCAGCAGCGTTGGGACTAGCGGGGGAGAGACCCAGTACTTC

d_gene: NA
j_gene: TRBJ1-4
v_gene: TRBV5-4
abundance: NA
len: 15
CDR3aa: CASSARSVAGEKLFF
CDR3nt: TGTGCCAGCAGCGCCAGATCGGTGGCGGGTGAAAAACTGTTTTTT

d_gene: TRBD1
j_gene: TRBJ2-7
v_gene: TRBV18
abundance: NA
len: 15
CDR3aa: CASSSRTGDSYEQYF
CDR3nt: TGTGCCAGCTCATCCAGGACAGGGGACTCCTACGAGCAGTACTTC

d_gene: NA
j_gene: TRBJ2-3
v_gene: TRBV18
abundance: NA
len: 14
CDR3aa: CASSPFESTDTQYF
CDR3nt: TGTGCCAGCTCACCGTTCGAAAGCACAGATACGCAGTATTTT

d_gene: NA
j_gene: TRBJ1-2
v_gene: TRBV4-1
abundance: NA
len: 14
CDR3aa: CASSNAGVGYGYTF
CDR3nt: TGCGCCAGCAGCAATGCGGGGGTAGGCTATGGCTACACCTTC

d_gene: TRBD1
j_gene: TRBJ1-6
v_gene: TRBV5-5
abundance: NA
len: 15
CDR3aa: CASSLDRGWDSPLHF
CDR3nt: TGTGCCAGCAGCTTGGACAGGGGGTGGGATTCACCCCTCCACTTT

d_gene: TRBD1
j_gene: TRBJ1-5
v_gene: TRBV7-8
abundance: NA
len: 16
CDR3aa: CASSSPGGWGNQPQHF
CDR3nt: TGTGCCAGCAGCTCCCCAGGGGGCTGGGGCAATCAGCCCCAGCATTTT

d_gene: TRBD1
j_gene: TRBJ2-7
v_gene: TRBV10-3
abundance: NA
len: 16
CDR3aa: CAISESPGGSTYEQYF
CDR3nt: TGTGCCATCAGTGAGTCTCCAGGGGGCTCCACCTACGAGCAGTACTTC

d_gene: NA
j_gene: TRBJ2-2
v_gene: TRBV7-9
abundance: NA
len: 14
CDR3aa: CASRFSANTGELFF
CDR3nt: TGTGCCAGCAGGTTCTCCGCGAACACCGGGGAGCTGTTTTTT

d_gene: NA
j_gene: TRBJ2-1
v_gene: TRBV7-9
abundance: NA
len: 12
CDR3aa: CASSLGGYEQFF
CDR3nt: TGTGCCAGCAGCTTAGGGGGGTATGAGCAGTTCTTC

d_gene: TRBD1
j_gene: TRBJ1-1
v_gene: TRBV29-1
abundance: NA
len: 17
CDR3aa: CSVPKPGQGAGNTEAFF
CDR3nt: TGCAGCGTTCCTAAGCCGGGACAGGGGGCCGGGAACACTGAAGCTTTCTTT